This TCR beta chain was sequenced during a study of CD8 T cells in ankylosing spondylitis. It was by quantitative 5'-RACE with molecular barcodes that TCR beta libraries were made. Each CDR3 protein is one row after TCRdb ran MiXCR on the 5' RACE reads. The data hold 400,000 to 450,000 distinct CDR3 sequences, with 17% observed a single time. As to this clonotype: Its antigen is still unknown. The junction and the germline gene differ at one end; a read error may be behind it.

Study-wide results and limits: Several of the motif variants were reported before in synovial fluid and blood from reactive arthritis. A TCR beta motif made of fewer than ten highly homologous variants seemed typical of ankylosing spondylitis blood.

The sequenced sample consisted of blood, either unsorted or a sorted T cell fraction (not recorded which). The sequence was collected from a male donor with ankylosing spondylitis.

The CDR3 here is CARRLFFRDRCKETQYF. Here the CDR3 DNA reads TGTGCCCGCAGACTATTCTTCCGGGACCGATGTAAAGAGACCCAGTACTTC. J is TRBJ2-5 and V is TRBV12-3 or TRBV12-4; D tentatively fits TRBD1 or TRBD2 (5 bases each). CDR3 length: 17 residues.